This T cell receptor beta chain stems from a study of T cell responses to AZD1222 COVID-19 vaccine. Assay used: immunoSEQ multiplex PCR; TCRdb lists only in-frame clones, some missing. This sample has hundreds of thousands of clones; approximately 94% occur once, and the top ten carry over 0.95%. General study findings and limits: A mostly white British donor set with more females was recruited, and clonal diversity was possibly underestimated. Repertoires were collected only later (after the peak T cell response had occurred). At study baseline, merely roughly 6 AZD1222 recipients were seropositive.

As to this clone: Its antigen is unknown.

CDR1 and CDR2 from the germline V gene are SNHLY and FYNNEI. The V end was cut by 4 bases, the J end by 4 bases, with 8 bases between. This CDR3 spans 13 amino acids. The gene calls are TRBV2 and TRBJ1-5; D unresolved. The sequences come from peripheral blood, collected on day 0 of MenACWY control vaccination. This receptor was obtained from an adult in good health. CDR3 in amino acids: CASSGTLNQPQHF. The CDR3 DNA sequence: TGTGCCAGCAGTGGGACCCTAAATCAGCCCCAGCATTTT.